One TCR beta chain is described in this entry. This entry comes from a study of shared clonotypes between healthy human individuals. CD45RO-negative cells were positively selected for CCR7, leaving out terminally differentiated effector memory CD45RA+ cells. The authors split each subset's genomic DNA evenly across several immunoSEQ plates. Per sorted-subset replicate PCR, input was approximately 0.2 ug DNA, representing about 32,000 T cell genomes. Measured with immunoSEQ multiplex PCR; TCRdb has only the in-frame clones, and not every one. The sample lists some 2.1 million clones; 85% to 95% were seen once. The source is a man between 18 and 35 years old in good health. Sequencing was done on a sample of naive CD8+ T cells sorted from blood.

CDR3 in amino acids: CASSVTSDRDGYTF. The CDR3 DNA follows: TGTGCCAGCAGCGTGACCTCGGACAGGGATGGCTACACCTTC. This chain links TRBV7-9 with TRBJ1-2, with 8 bases identical to TRBD1. V gave up 5 bases and J gave up 6 bases; unmatched junction bases: 8. This CDR3 contains 14 residues. Germline lookup yields CDR1 SEHNR and CDR2 FQNEAQ (reference sequence).